This T cell receptor (beta chain) was identified during a study of T cells after yellow fever vaccination. Germline V CDR1 and CDR2: MNHEY, SVGEGT. Trimming stripped 10 bases from V and 8 bases from J, with 15 bases between. The CDR3 contains 12 residues. TCRdb independently ran MiXCR on the 5' RACE reads; one entry per CDR3 protein. The repertoire includes around 590,000 distinct CDR3 sequences, about 12% of them detected once, and more than 12% sits in the top ten. This specimen consisted of PBMCs, obtained on the day of the yellow fever booster vaccination. This receptor was identified in a man aged 25-40 years who received the YFV17D yellow fever vaccine. V and J are TRBV6-2 or TRBV6-3 and TRBJ2-1; perhaps TRBD2 as D (6 bases). CDR3 in amino acids: CATRLDIYEQFF. The DNA of the CDR3 is TGTGCCACCCGACTAGATATCTATGAGCAGTTCTTC.